The TCR beta chain under discussion was sequenced for a study of blood T cells in healthy people across ages. Germline values: CDR1 MNHEY, CDR2 SVGAGI. The CDR3 sequence is 14 residues long. V was trimmed by 4 bases and J by 2 bases, leaving 11 bases between them. Whole-study findings and limits: Observed TCR beta diversity showed a strong correlation with the percentage of naive T cells as measured by flow cytometry. Per-million-T-cell TCR beta diversity fell roughly linearly with age. It was held that the diversity estimates obtained from one million T cells were underestimates. Naive CD4+ cell counts and diversity both ran higher in long-lived than in aged donors.

This clonotype has a handful of counts. Its antigen is not known. The second PCR ran about 6 to 12 cycles with a sample-barcoded 5' primer and J-beta primers. TCRdb fed the 5' RACE reads into MiXCR, producing one record per CDR3 protein. Of about 1,600,000 distinct CDR3 sequences in the sample, roughly 45% are singletons; the top ten hold roughly 7.7%. The chain couples TRBV6-5 to TRBJ1-2; no clear D. Sequencing input: blood. The sequence came from a woman aged 18-29 years in good health. CDR3 amino acids: CASSSPDTNYGYTF. CDR3 in DNA: TGTGCCAGCAGTTCTCCAGACACCAACTATGGCTACACCTTC.